This record concerns one T cell receptor (beta chain) sequence. Researchers took blood at baseline, on cycle 4 day 1, and on cycle 7 day 1. This specimen belongs to a study of OX40 agonist ivuxolimab in advanced cancers. Using immunoSEQ multiplex PCR, the repertoire was profiled, and TCRdb retains in-frame clones only, with some absent. Of about 6,700 clones listed, about 94% were seen once; the top ten hold around 10%. This clonotype was obtained from an adult with an advanced solid tumor such as melanoma, head and neck, liver or kidney cancer. Sequences were derived from CD4+ or CD8+ T cells sorted from blood, sampled in a trial of the OX40 agonist ivuxolimab.

The DNA for the CDR3 is TGTGCCAGCAGCAAAGGACTAGCGGGGGTCCAAGAGACCCAGTACTTC. It translates to CASSKGLAGVQETQYF. The chain joins TRBV21-1 to TRBJ2-5; TRBD2 is the table's D call, not checked against the DNA. TRBV21-1 is annotated as a pseudogene. This CDR3 is built from 16 residues.